A single sample gave rise to the 14 T cell receptor beta chains below, sequenced in a study of response to subunit inactivated influenza vaccine. From the RT-PCR reads, TCRdb called clonotypes with MiXCR, one entry per CDR3 protein. This table has roughly 780,000 distinct CDR3 sequences, 18% appearing once. This sample comprised PBMCs from blood, obtained less than 6 days after vaccination. Receptors originate from a man aged 45-65 years who received an inactivated influenza vaccine.

The genes are TRBV6-1 and TRBJ2-1, with 10 bases aligning to TRBD2. The CDR3 runs to 15 residues. V was clipped by 6 bases and J by 7 bases; unmatched bases: 9. Germline V gene data show CDR1 as MNHNS and CDR2 as SASEGT. For the CDR3, the DNA is TGTGCCAGCAGGGGAGCGGGGGGGGAGCGGAATGAGCAGTTCTTC. Amino acid sequence: CASRGAGGERNEQFF.

This chain uses TRBV24-1 with TRBJ2-5; 9 bases fit TRBD1. The CDR3 contains 14 residues. CDR1 and CDR2 (germline): KGHDR, SFDVKD. Unmatched junction bases numbered 4, after V lost 4 bases and J lost 5 bases. The CDR3 sequence: CATSEGQGRETQYF. The CDR3 DNA reads as TGTGCCACCAGTGAGGGACAGGGTCGGGAGACCCAGTACTTC.

V gene TRBV6-1 combines with J gene TRBJ1-2; 8 bases are shared with TRBD1. Germline CDR1 reads MNHNS; CDR2 reads SASEGT. This CDR3 region has 14 residues. After removal of 6 bases from V and 4 bases from J, the junction contained 7 bases not matched to a gene. The CDR3 DNA follows: TGTGCCAGCAGCAACAGGGGGGGTGGCTATGGCTACACCTTC. Its protein product is CASSNRGGGYGYTF.

This clonotype was seen a handful of times. The genes are TRBV5-1 and TRBJ2-1; no reliable D call. This CDR3 spans 13 amino acids. Germline V gives CDR1 SGHRS, CDR2 YFSETQ. V was clipped by 0 bases and J by 6 bases, with 7 bases between them. Written as DNA, the CDR3 is TGCGCCAGCAGCTTGGCTTACGTCAATGAGCAGTTCTTC. Translation: CASSLAYVNEQFF.

The rearrangement joins TRBV7-2 to TRBJ1-2; no definite D call. With 4 bases removed from V and 8 bases from J, the gap between germline ends came to 17 bases. This CDR3 comprises 14 residues. In germline, CDR1 is SGHTA, CDR2 FQGNSA. DNA of the CDR3: TGTGCCAGCAGCTCCCAGTCCGCGCTGGGAGGCTACACCTTC. This codes for CASSSQSALGGYTF. The full variable domain, in which reference TRBV7-2 and TRBJ1-2 provide the parts outside the CDR3, is GAGVSQSPSNKVTEKGKDVELRCDPISGHTALYWYRQSLGQGLEFLIYFQGNSAPDKSGLPSDRFSAERTGGSVSTLTIQRTQQEDSAVYLCASSSQSALGGYTFGSGTRLTVV.

The J gene is TRBJ2-2, the V gene TRBV4-2; 12 bases are shared with TRBD2. This CDR3 is 18 amino acids long. The germline gives CDR1 LGHNA, CDR2 YNFKEQ. V shed 1 base and J 3 bases; nucleotides not matched to a gene: 6. This CDR3 is CASSQALAGGPDTGELFF. Written as DNA, the CDR3 is TGTGCCAGCAGCCAAGCTCTAGCGGGAGGGCCGGACACCGGGGAGCTGTTTTTT.

The chain uses TRBV6-2 or TRBV6-3 and TRBJ2-3; tentative D call: TRBD2 (5 bases). From germline, CDR1 is MNHEY and CDR2 SVGEGT. The CDR3 consists of 16 residues. V was trimmed by 0 bases and J by 2 bases, leaving 12 bases between them. CDR3 sequence: CASSYSTWTPTDTQYF. The CDR3 DNA is TGTGCCAGCAGTTACTCGACGTGGACTCCCACAGATACGCAGTATTTT.

J is TRBJ2-2 and V is TRBV5-1; no clear D. Per the germline V gene, CDR1 is SGHRS and CDR2 is YFSETQ. The V end was cut by 5 bases, the J end by 5 bases, with 10 bases between. The CDR3 length is 13 residues. Written as DNA, the CDR3 is TGCGCCAGCAGTTCAAAGGATACCGGGGAGCTGTTTTTT. Its translation: CASSSKDTGELFF.

The J gene is TRBJ2-3, the V gene TRBV29-1, with TRBD1 identical over 7 bases. J was trimmed by 4 bases and V by 4 bases; bases with no gene match: 8. The CDR3 runs to 14 residues. Germline V lookup: CDR1 SQVTM, CDR2 ANQGSEA. The CDR3 protein is CSVAGQVKADTQYF. The CDR3 DNA is TGCAGCGTTGCTGGACAGGTGAAAGCAGATACGCAGTATTTT.

The V call is TRBV7-2, the J call TRBJ2-7, with no clear D. Germline V CDR1 and CDR2: SGHTA, FQGNSA. V lost 3 bases and J lost 6, with 21 bases in between. The CDR3 runs 16 residues. This chain's CDR3 is CASSLTLGRPSFEQYF. The CDR3 DNA reads as TGTGCCAGCAGCTTGACCCTGGGCAGGCCCTCTTTCGAGCAGTACTTC.

This clonotype has more than one count but fewer than ten. This CDR3 reads CASSQDGGLGETQYF. CDR3 in DNA: TGTGCCAGCAGCCAAGACGGGGGGCTGGGAGAGACCCAGTACTTC. The V and J genes are TRBV4-2 and TRBJ2-5; the D gene is possibly TRBD2 (7 bases). V gave up 0 bases and J gave up 4 bases, with 12 bases separating them. The CDR3 loop spans 15 amino acids. Per the germline V gene, CDR1 is LGHNA and CDR2 is YNFKEQ.

The chain couples TRBV27 to TRBJ2-1, with D unresolved. The CDR3 consists of 15 residues. V dropped 6 bases and J dropped 0 bases, with 12 bases sitting between them. Germline V gene sequence: CDR1 MNHEY, CDR2 SMNVEV (reference sequence). The CDR3 loop is CASSPAARSYNEQFF. Written as DNA, the CDR3 is TGTGCCAGCAGCCCGGCGGCACGCTCCTACAATGAGCAGTTCTTC.

In its sample, this clonotype was seen a few times. The genes are TRBV29-1 and TRBJ2-6, with D uncertain. The CDR3 totals 14 residues. The V gene's germline CDR1 is SQVTM and CDR2 ANQGSEA. V lost 2 bases and J lost 1, with 6 bases in between. This chain's CDR3 is CSVEISSGANVLTF. The CDR3 DNA is TGCAGCGTTGAAATCTCGTCTGGGGCCAACGTCCTGACTTTC.

The V and J genes are TRBV7-2 and TRBJ2-1, with D unresolved. The CDR3 runs 15 residues. CDR1 is SGHTA and CDR2 is FQGNSA in the germline V gene. The germline V and J ends were trimmed by 1 base and 1 base, with 8 bases remaining between them. CDR3 nucleotides: TGTGCCAGCAGCTTAGTAGATCGGTCCTACAATGAGCAGTTCTTC. Translation: CASSLVDRSYNEQFF.